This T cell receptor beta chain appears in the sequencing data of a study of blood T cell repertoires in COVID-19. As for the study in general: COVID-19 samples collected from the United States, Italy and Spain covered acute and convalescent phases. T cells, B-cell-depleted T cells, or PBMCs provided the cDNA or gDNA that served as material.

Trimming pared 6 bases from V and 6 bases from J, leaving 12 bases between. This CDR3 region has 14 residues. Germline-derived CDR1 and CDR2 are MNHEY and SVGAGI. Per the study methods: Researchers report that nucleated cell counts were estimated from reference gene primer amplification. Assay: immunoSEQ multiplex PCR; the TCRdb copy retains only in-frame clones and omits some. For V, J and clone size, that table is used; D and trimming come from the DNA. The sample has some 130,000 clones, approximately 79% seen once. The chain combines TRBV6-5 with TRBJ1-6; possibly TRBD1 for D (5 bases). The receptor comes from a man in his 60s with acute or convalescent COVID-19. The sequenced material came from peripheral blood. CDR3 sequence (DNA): TGTGCCAGCAGCCTGGGGCAGGGTAATTCACCCCTCCACTTT. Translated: CASSLGQGNSPLHF.